These T cell receptor beta chains were read from a single sample in a study of blood T cell repertoires in COVID-19. Profiling relied on immunoSEQ multiplex PCR, and the TCRdb table lists in-frame clones only, not all of them. Altogether fewer than 55,000 clones are present, roughly four fifths being singletons, with the ten largest covering roughly 7%. The sequencing sample was made of peripheral blood. The receptors here all came from a man in his sixties or seventies with active COVID-19. Both conserved end residues are part of each CDR3. The D gene is left open where the match is weak. Expanded clones are given a class, and other clones once, few, many or no size at all.

TRBJ1-1 | NA | NA | TRBV19 | TGTGCCAGTAGTATAGTAGGGGACACGATGGGGACTGAAGCTTTCTTT | CASSIVGDTMGTEAFF
TRBJ2-5 | NA | NA | TRBV11-1 | TGTGCCAGCACGACTACCCCAACGGAGACCCAGTACTTC | CASTTTPTETQYF
TRBJ2-2 | NA | once | TRBV12-3/TRBV12-4 | TGTGCCAGCGGGCAAGGGGCCGGGGAGCTGTTTTTT | CASGQGAGELFF
TRBJ2-7 | TRBD2 | NA | TRBV27 | TGTGCCAGCAGTTCCGTGGGACTAGCGGGGCTCTACGAGCAGTACTTC | CASSSVGLAGLYEQYF
TRBJ2-3 | NA | NA | TRBV6-2/TRBV6-3 | TGTGCCAGCAGTTACGGTGGGACAAGCGTATTCCTGGATACGCAGTATTTT | CASSYGGTSVFLDTQYF
TRBJ2-3 | TRBD1 | NA | TRBV6-2/TRBV6-3 | TGTGCCAGCAGTTATCGCGGGACAGGGGGTACAGATACGCAGTATTTT | CASSYRGTGGTDTQYF
TRBJ1-6 | NA | NA | TRBV21-1 | TGTGCCAGCAGCAGTTTACTAGGGTGGACCGGCTATAATTCACCCCTCCACTTT | CASSSLLGWTGYNSPLHF
TRBJ1-2 | TRBD1 | NA | TRBV30 | TGTGCCTGGAGTGACCGGGACAGGGCGGTTACTAACTATGGCTACACCTTC | CAWSDRDRAVTNYGYTF
TRBJ1-5 | TRBD1 | once | TRBV6-2/TRBV6-3 | TGTGCCAGCAGTCGTTTGACAGGGGGCAATCAGCCCCAGCATTTT | CASSRLTGGNQPQHF
TRBJ2-3 | NA | NA | TRBV5-4 | TGTGCCACCCAATGGGGGGGCCCCAGCACAGATACGCAGTATTTT | CATQWGGPSTDTQYF
TRBJ2-7 | TRBD2 | NA | TRBV27 | TGTGCCAGCAGTTTGGAAGGGGAGGGCTACGAGCAGTACTTC | CASSLEGEGYEQYF
TRBJ1-1 | NA | NA | TRBV7-3 | TGTGCCAGCAGCTTATACCCCCGGCTTGGGAGGGGTTGGAACACTGAAGCTTTCTTT | CASSLYPRLGRGWNTEAFF
TRBJ2-5 | NA | NA | TRBV28 | TGTGCCAGCAGTTTATTCAGTGCGGGGAAGGGAGAGACCCAGTACTTC | CASSLFSAGKGETQYF
TRBJ2-1 | NA | NA | TRBV7-3 | TGTGCCAGCAGCTTAAGGGCAGAGTCACACAATGAGCAGTTCTTC | CASSLRAESHNEQFF
TRBJ1-6 | NA | few | TRBV20-1 | TGCAGTGCTAGTGACAGCTCCTATAATTCACCCCTCCACTTT | CSASDSSYNSPLHF
TRBJ2-6 | NA | NA | TRBV7-6 | TGTGCCAGCAGCGCCCAGGTCTCTGGGGCCAACGTCCTGACTTTC | CASSAQVSGANVLTF
TRBJ1-2 | NA | medium-sized | TRBV7-2 | TGTGCCAGCAGCTTAACAGACTATGGCTACACCTTC | CASSLTDYGYTF
TRBJ1-1 | NA | NA | TRBV5-1 | TGCGCCAGCAGCCAGGCCGTGACAGGCTCTGAAGCTTTCTTT | CASSQAVTGSEAFF
TRBJ1-1 | TRBD1 | NA | TRBV18 | TGTGCCAGCTCACCCCCTGGGACAGTGGCTGAAGCTTTCTTT | CASSPPGTVAEAFF
TRBJ1-1 | NA | once | TRBV28 | TGTGCCAGCAGTTTAGGGGGACACCGGGTGAACACTGAAGCTTTCTTT | CASSLGGHRVNTEAFF
TRBJ2-7 | TRBD1 | NA | TRBV19 | TGTGCCAGTAGTCCCCGGACAGGGAGTGAGCAGTACTTC | CASSPRTGSEQYF
TRBJ1-2 | TRBD1 | NA | TRBV5-4 | TGTGCCAGCAGCTACCGGGACAGGGGCTCTTACCACTATGGCTACACCTTC | CASSYRDRGSYHYGYTF
TRBJ1-5 | NA | NA | TRBV2 | TGTGCCAGCCGAACCGACAGTTCCAATCAGCCCCAGCATTTT | CASRTDSSNQPQHF
TRBJ2-5 | NA | NA | TRBV6-2/TRBV6-3 | TGTGCCAGCAGTTACTCGACCAGGTACCAAGAGACCCAGTACTTC | CASSYSTRYQETQYF
TRBJ2-3 | TRBD2 | NA | TRBV5-5 | TGTGCCAGCAGCAAAAAACTAGCGGCCCCCCCAGATACGCAGTATTTT | CASSKKLAAPPDTQYF
TRBJ2-5 | TRBD2 | NA | TRBV5-8 | TGTGCCAGCAGCTTATCCGGGACTAGCGTACAAGAGACCCAGTACTTC | CASSLSGTSVQETQYF
TRBJ2-5 | TRBD1 | NA | TRBV6-5 | TGTGCCAGCAGCGCGACCGGGACAGGGGGAGAGACCCAGTACTTC | CASSATGTGGETQYF
TRBJ2-1 | NA | NA | TRBV9 | TGTGCCAGCAGCCCCGCTGGAGTTTATTTTTCCTACAATGAGCAGTTCTTC | CASSPAGVYFSYNEQFF
TRBJ1-1 | TRBD1 | NA | TRBV5-6 | TGTGCCAGCAGCCTGGGACAGATGAACACTGAAGCTTTCTTT | CASSLGQMNTEAFF
TRBJ2-7 | TRBD2 | NA | TRBV9 | TGTGCCAGCAGCGTAGGTTGGGGGGGTGCCTACGAGCAGTACTTC | CASSVGWGGAYEQYF
TRBJ2-7 | NA | few | TRBV6-5 | TGTGCCAGCAGTTATGCGACAGAAACATACGAGCAGTACTTC | CASSYATETYEQYF
TRBJ2-7 | NA | few | TRBV5-6 | TGTGCCAGCAGCTTGGAGGCGGGAATTTACGAGCAGTACTTC | CASSLEAGIYEQYF
TRBJ2-2 | TRBD1 | NA | TRBV5-4 | TGTGCCAGCGGGAATCGGGACAGGGAAGTCGGGGAGCTGTTTTTT | CASGNRDREVGELFF
TRBJ1-2 | TRBD1 | NA | TRBV6-5 | TGTGCCAGCAGAATCAAAGGGGGCATGGACTATGGCTACACCTTC | CASRIKGGMDYGYTF
TRBJ2-7 | TRBD2 | NA | TRBV10-3 | TGTGCCACCTCACTTGGACTAGCGGGAAGCTACGAGCAGTACTTC | CATSLGLAGSYEQYF
TRBJ2-5 | NA | NA | TRBV11-2 | TGTGCCAGCAGCCGCATACAGGGACAAGAGACCCAGTACTTC | CASSRIQGQETQYF
TRBJ2-5 | TRBD1 | NA | TRBV15 | TGTGCCACCAGCCGGGACAGGGGTCAAGAGACCCAGTACTTC | CATSRDRGQETQYF
TRBJ1-1 | TRBD1 | NA | TRBV10-3 | TGTGCCATCAGTCTACAGGGGGAGAACACTGAAGCTTTCTTT | CAISLQGENTEAFF
TRBJ2-7 | NA | NA | TRBV27 | TGTGCCAGCAGGAACGACGACAGGTTTTACGAGCAGTACTTC | CASRNDDRFYEQYF
TRBJ2-3 | TRBD1 | NA | TRBV29-1 | TGCAGCGCAATCCGGGACAGGGGCACAGATACGCAGTATTTT | CSAIRDRGTDTQYF
TRBJ2-7 | NA | once | TRBV6-1 | TGTGCCAGCAGTGAGGCGGGAAACTACGAGCAGTACTTC | CASSEAGNYEQYF
TRBJ2-5 | TRBD1 | NA | TRBV19 | TGTGCCAGTAGTATGACAGGGGACTGGTCAGAGACCCAGTACTTC | CASSMTGDWSETQYF
TRBJ1-3 | NA | NA | TRBV19 | TGTGCCAGTACCCGAGACCCCCCGGGGGGCTCTGGAAACACCATATATTTT | CASTRDPPGGSGNTIYF
TRBJ1-1 | NA | NA | TRBV30 | TGTGCCTGGGACAGAAGCAACACTGAAGCTTTCTTT | CAWDRSNTEAFF